The TCR beta chain under discussion was sequenced for a study of regulatory T cells in long-lasting Graves disease. Investigators prepared the TCR beta libraries by applying iRepertoire HTBI primers and Arm-PCR of CDR3 regions. From the multiplex PCR reads, TCRdb called clonotypes with MiXCR, one entry per CDR3 protein. The data contain over 400,000 distinct CDR3 sequences, about 14% of them singletons. As to time point: newly diagnosed GD, antithyroid drugs for less than 3 months. There was RNA extracted from PBMCs, and the TCR library was made from it. The CDR3 totals 15 residues. From germline, CDR1 is SGHDT and CDR2 YYEEEE. V was clipped by 0 bases and J by 4 bases, with 11 bases between them. This clonotype was seen more than once but under ten times. The antigen remains undetermined. General study results and limits: Persistent patients shared some 2,900 public clonotypes among themselves. Newly diagnosed patients shared fewer, at around 970.

Another study also made use of these data, one on T cells in Graves' hyperthyroidism and ophthalmopathy. As reported in that work: Clinical symptoms, serum thyroxine, TRAb, thyroid ultrasound and orbital computed tomography established diagnosis. TCR CDR3 regions were first amplified by RT-PCR with HTBI primers. Within blood appeared most thyroid clonotypes that had expanded above 0.001.

The source was peripheral blood mononuclear cells (PBMCs), collected at new diagnosis, from a patient treated with antithyroid drugs. The source of this sequence is a woman in her forties or fifties with Graves disease. The chain uses TRBV5-6 and TRBJ1-5, with D uncertain. The CDR3 region has the DNA TGTGCCAGCAGCTTGGGCGGGATAGCAAATCAGCCCCAGCATTTT. It specifies CASSLGGIANQPQHF.